The T cell receptor (beta chain) described here comes from a study of CD8+ T cells in alopecia areata. This clone showed up just a few times. The treatment is: oral pan-JAK inhibitor, 5-10 mg twice daily. Alopecia areata patients provided lesional scalp punch biopsies and peripheral blood, both collected for the study. Sequencing relied on a cDNA template that was reverse transcribed from extracted RNA. Using immunoSEQ multiplex PCR, the repertoire was profiled, and TCRdb retains in-frame clones only, with some absent. Among roughly 170,000 clones, 58% were seen once, and the ten largest hold around an eighth. The CDR3 extends over 11 amino acids. V lost 7 bases and J 7 bases, leaving 14 bases between the germline ends. Looked up from germline, CDR1 is SQVTM and CDR2 is ANQGSEA.

The rearrangement uses TRBV29-1 and TRBJ2-7, with D possibly matching TRBD1 (6 bases). This TCR was sampled from a human donor with alopecia areata. This specimen consisted of CD8+ T cells sorted from blood, obtained at week 24, from a patient treated with tofacitinib. CDR3 in DNA: TGCAGCGCCGGACGTCAGGGGGAGCAGTACTTC. Amino acids: CSAGRQGEQYF.